This T cell receptor (beta chain) was obtained from a study of cytomegalovirus exposure and HLA in healthy donors. Study-level findings and limits: Cytomegalovirus association was listed for about 150 TCR beta chains. The classifier reportedly diagnosed cytomegalovirus status with high specificity and sensitivity. Most sequenced TCRs were rare (though some public TCRs occurred in many donors).

CDR3 length equals 14 residues. The V segment lost 5 bases and the J segment 1 base; nucleotides outside the gene matches: 2. The germline V gene encodes CDR1 MDHEN and CDR2 SYDVKM. As concerns this clone: What it binds is not known.

Some clones are missing from TCRdb's copy, which holds only in-frame ones; the method was immunoSEQ multiplex PCR. This repertoire shows 100,000 to 120,000 clones, around nine tenths found once; its top ten account for approximately 1.9%. The validation cohort, a group of 100 to 150 subjects, included the donors and was separate from the approximately 650-subject first cohort. Sequencing was performed on PBMCs. This receptor was taken from a woman in her late teens or twenties in good health and CMV-seronegative. V usage is TRBV28 and J usage is TRBJ1-5; 7 bases map to TRBD1. The CDR3 DNA sequence: TGTGCCAGCAGTATGACAGGGAGCAATCAGCCCCAGCATTTT. Translated: CASSMTGSNQPQHF.